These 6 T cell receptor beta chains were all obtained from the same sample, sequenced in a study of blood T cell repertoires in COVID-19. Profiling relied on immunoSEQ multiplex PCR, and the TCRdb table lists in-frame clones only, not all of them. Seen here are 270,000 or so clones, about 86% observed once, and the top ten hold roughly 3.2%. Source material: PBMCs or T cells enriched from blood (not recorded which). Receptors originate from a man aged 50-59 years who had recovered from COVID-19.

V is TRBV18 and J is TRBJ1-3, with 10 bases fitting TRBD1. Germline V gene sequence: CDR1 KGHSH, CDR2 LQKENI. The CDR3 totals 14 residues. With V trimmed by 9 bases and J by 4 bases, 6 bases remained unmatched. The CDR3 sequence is CASLTGGYGNTIYF. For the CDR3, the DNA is TGTGCCAGTTTGACAGGGGGCTACGGAAACACCATATATTTT.

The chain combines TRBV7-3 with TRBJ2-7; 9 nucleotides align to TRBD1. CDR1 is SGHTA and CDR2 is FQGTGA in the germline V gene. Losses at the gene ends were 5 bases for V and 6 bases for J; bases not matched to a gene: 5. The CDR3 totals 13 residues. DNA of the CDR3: TGTGCCAGCAGCCCGAGACAGGGGGGCGAGCAGTACTTC. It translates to CASSPRQGGEQYF.

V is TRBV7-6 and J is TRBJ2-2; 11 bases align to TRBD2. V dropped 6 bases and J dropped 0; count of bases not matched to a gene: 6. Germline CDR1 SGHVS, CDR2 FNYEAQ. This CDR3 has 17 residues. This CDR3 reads CASRISGRAANTGELFF. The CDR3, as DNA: TGTGCCAGCAGAATTAGCGGGAGGGCCGCGAACACCGGGGAGCTGTTTTTT.

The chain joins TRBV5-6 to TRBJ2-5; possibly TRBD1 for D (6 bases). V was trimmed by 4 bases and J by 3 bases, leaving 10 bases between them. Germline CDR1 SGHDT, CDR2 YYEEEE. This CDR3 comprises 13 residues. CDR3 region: CASSVRGEETQYF. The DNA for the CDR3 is TGTGCCAGCAGCGTCAGGGGCGAAGAGACCCAGTACTTC.

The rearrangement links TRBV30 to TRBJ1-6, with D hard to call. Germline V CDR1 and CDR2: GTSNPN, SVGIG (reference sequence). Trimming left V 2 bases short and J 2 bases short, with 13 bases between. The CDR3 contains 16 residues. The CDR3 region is CAWSSVGVTYNSPLHF. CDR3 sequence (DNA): TGTGCCTGGAGTTCCGTCGGTGTGACCTATAATTCACCCCTCCACTTT. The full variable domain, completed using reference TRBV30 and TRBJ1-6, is SQTIHQWPATLVQPVGSPLSLECTVEGTSNPNLYWYRQAAGRGLQLLFYSVGIGQISSEVPQNLSASRPQDRQFILSSKKLLLSDSGFYLCAWSSVGVTYNSPLHFGNGTRLTVT.

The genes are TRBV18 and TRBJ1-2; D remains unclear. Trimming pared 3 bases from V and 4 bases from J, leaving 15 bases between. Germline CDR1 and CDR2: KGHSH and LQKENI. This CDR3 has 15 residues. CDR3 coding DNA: TGTGCCAGCTCACCGGACTCCCCAGGCCTCTATGGCTACACCTTC. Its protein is CASSPDSPGLYGYTF.